This record covers a single T cell receptor beta chain. Its antigen is still unknown. This sample stems from a study of cytomegalovirus exposure and HLA in healthy donors. Overall study findings and caveats: Analysis performed later found approximately 17,000 TCR beta sequences associated with HLA alleles at 0.05 false discovery rate. In a later analysis, productive TCRs from donors in an Asian-associated ancestry cluster reportedly carried fewer N-insertions than the cohort mean. Common viral pathogens seemed to be connected with several of the most significant clusters, according to a later analysis. Certain sequence variants were highly shared and formed a cluster, and this cluster was likely a sequencing artifact.

PCR involved 60 Vbeta and 13 Jbeta primers. Sequencing used immunoSEQ multiplex PCR; TCRdb keeps in-frame clones, though not all of them. The table has some 150,000 clones, almost 85% seen once. Per germline, CDR1 ENHRY and CDR2 SYGVKD. This CDR3 is 15 amino acids long. Unmatched junction bases numbered 7, after V lost 6 bases and J lost 3 bases. The sample consisted of PBMCs. This TCR was recovered from a man between 18 and 29 years old in good health and CMV-seropositive. V gene TRBV10-3 combines with J gene TRBJ1-5; 8 bases map to TRBD1. The chain's CDR3 is CAIRSQGADNQPQHF. CDR3 bases: TGTGCCATCAGATCCCAGGGGGCTGACAATCAGCCCCAGCATTTT.